The present TCR beta chain was sequenced within a study of T-cell memory formation after mild COVID-19. About the research overall: There were largely donor-specific TCR clusters.

V shed 5 bases and J shed 0 bases, with 20 bases lying between them. This CDR3 region has 17 residues. CDR1 DFQATT and CDR2 SNEGSKA come from the germline V gene (reference sequence). The table lists this clonotype with a few counts. Constant-segment-primed 5'RACE gave TCR alpha and TCR beta cDNA libraries with sample barcodes and UMIs. TCRdb analysed the 5' RACE reads with MiXCR anew, one entry per CDR3 protein. The table has hundreds of thousands of distinct CDR3 sequences, roughly 20% seen once; the top ten hold approximately 12%. The chain is built from TRBV20-1 and TRBJ2-1; a possible D gene is TRBD2 (6 bases). The TCR sequence derives from an adult woman who had mild COVID-19 (a few samples of this study predate the infection). Cell type and time point are not known. Sequencing was performed on PBMCs or a T cell subset sorted from them (not recorded which). The DNA of the CDR3 is TGCAGTGCTCACGAGCCCTTGGCGGGAAGCTCCTACAATGAGCAGTTCTTC. It specifies CSAHEPLAGSSYNEQFF.